This T cell receptor beta chain was observed in a study of blood T cell repertoires in COVID-19. Libraries were prepared by immunoSEQ multiplex PCR; TCRdb keeps only in-frame clonotypes and omits some of them. The table lists approximately 440,000 clones, about nine tenths of them singletons, with 0.7% in the top ten. Sequenced sample: PBMCs or T cells enriched from blood (not recorded which). The clonotype originates from a woman aged 18-35 years who had recovered from COVID-19.

In nucleotides, the CDR3 is TGTGCCAGCAGCTTAAAGGGGGTCGGGGAGCTGTTTTTT. The encoded protein is CASSLKGVGELFF. The V and J genes are TRBV7-3 and TRBJ2-2; possibly TRBD1 for D (6 bases). Germline V gene sequence: CDR1 SGHTA, CDR2 FQGTGA. V was clipped by 1 base and J by 7 bases, with 7 bases between them. The CDR3 sequence is 13 residues long.